This note documents a single TCR beta chain sequence. The specificity of this receptor is unknown. No much larger clone is present one base from it, and per-base qualities are unavailable. The CDR3, cysteine through phenylalanine, is 15 amino acids long. The kept DNA is CDR3 alone, 45 bases in frame from the first base. The source of the sample is a study of CD4 T cells in relation to SARS-CoV-2 and coronaviruses (dated by TCRdb to 2020 to 2023). Some background on the complete study: Using patient-derived lymphoblastoid cell lines, the shared crossreactive spike epitopes were mapped to their HLA restriction. Memory CD4+ T cell crossreactivity between SARS-CoV-2 and common cold coronavirus spike proteins was assessed at the TCR clonotype level in the study. The Adaptive Biotechnologies TCR-sequencing kit was used for samples from three pre-COVID donors and for the naive versus memory experiments, whereas the other data were Illumina-based. For other donors in the study, expansion assays were sequenced with a different, Illumina-based TCR-beta assay.

General findings and caveats noted by the study authors: Crossreactive clones showed significantly weaker SARS-CoV-2-driven expansion than monoreactive clones, consistent with antigenic imprinting. Naive versus memory sequencing indicated the assay detects memory recall responses rather than primary responses primed during culture. No donor contributed both pre-pandemic and post-infection samples, which limited tracing the source of pre-existing responses. Crossreactivity analysis centred on spike protein, so crossreactivity against other viral proteins was not assessed. The study was constrained by small numbers of patients and of tested TCRs. In roughly 60% of donors, memory CD4+ clonotypes turned up that crossrecognized SARS-CoV-2 and at least one common cold coronavirus spike.

CD4+ T cells from unexposed donors were collected before the COVID-19 pandemic (2011-2018). Naive and memory CD4+ T cells were separated from cryopreserved PBMCs through CD4 enrichment, which was followed by EasySep naive CD4+ T cell enrichment. Leukapheresis product for the unexposed donors was bought commercially. PBMCs were isolated from leukapheresis product or whole blood by Ficoll-Paque PLUS gradient centrifugation. PBMCs were either used fresh in the expansion assay or cryopreserved at -140 degrees C. The QIAamp Micro DNA Kit was used to extract genomic DNA from the CD4+ T cells. Deep-resolution immunoSEQ TCR-beta sequencing was performed on DNA from uncultured naive and memory CD4+ T cells. In the authors' own workflow: During preprocessing, nonproductive sequences were discarded, as were any CDR3s that did not begin with C, did not end with F or W, or were shorter than 7 amino acids. Cultured and uncultured naive and memory CD4+ repertoires were searched for previously identified spike- and CEF-reactive CDR3s. Pairwise Levenshtein distance, computed with the stringdist R package after three terminal residues were trimmed from each end, was used as the measure of CDR3 homology. Drawn from immuneACCESS, this table holds only the in-frame rearrangements with V and J called that TCRdb kept. Clones are partly lost; checked studies trace under half to an unresolved V gene and leave the rest unexplained. D and trimming were read from the DNA, whereas the V and J calls and clone size are those reported in that table. The sample table holds just under 65,000 clones, of which around 93% were seen once. The top ten clones comprise about 0.14% of the sample.

This clonotype originated in a human donor in good health. Recombination linked TRBV21-1 to TRBJ2-7; the table's TRBD1 call for D was not verified on the DNA. TRBV21-1 is listed as a pseudogene. The source material was naive CD4+ T cells from PBMCs. Explained via the paper, the cell subset or site label denotes: naive CD4+ T cells isolated by negative enrichment. The nucleotides are TGTGCCAGCAGCAAAGCGCTTTGTAACAGCTACGAGCAGTACTTC. It encodes CASSKALCNSYEQYF.